This T cell receptor (beta chain) was identified in a study of technical replicates of blood from a few donors (dated by TCRdb to 2016 to 2017). The CDR3 spans 15 residues, from the cysteine through the phenylalanine. The only DNA kept is the CDR3, 45 bases in frame from the first base. V has 3 bases trimmed and J has 7 bases trimmed; junction bases matching no gene number 9. The germline V gene (reference sequence) sets CDR1 to GTSNPN and CDR2 to SVGIG. For this clone: Its antigen specificity is not known. No per-base quality is available; no much larger clone lies one base away.

Library generation was performed with the immunoSEQ multiplex PCR assay. TCRdb re-hosts the immuneACCESS table, in-frame sequences only. Its copies lack some clones; in the studies checked, an unresolved V gene accounts for under half of them, and the cause for the rest is not known. The sample includes roughly 65,000 clones, with 75% to 90% observed a single time. About 4.6% of the sample comes from the top ten. The sequence derives from a human donor in good health. Some clones in this sample may be carry-over from other donors' samples. The sequencing sample was made of PBMCs. The chain couples TRBV30 to TRBJ1-1; 12 bases in between match TRBD1. The sequence in DNA is TGTGCCTGGAGGGGACTGGGACAGGGGGCCAGTGAAGCTTTCTTT. Its protein reads: CAWRGLGQGASEAFF.